This record covers a single T cell receptor beta chain. CDR1 is SGHVS and CDR2 is FQNEAQ in the germline V gene. V dropped 2 bases and J dropped 4 bases, with 11 bases sitting between them. The CDR3 extends over 14 amino acids. This specimen comes from a study of PD-L1 blockade in urothelial cancer. Sequencing used immunoSEQ multiplex PCR; TCRdb keeps in-frame clones, though not all of them. The sample has 80,000 to 100,000 clones, about 80% seen once. Sequences were derived from PBMCs, sampled around atezolizumab (anti-PD-L1) treatment. V usage is TRBV7-8 and J usage is TRBJ1-2, with D unresolved. The TCR originated in a man aged 65-85 years with urothelial cancer. Here the CDR3 reads CASSLQGDLYGYTF. The DNA of the CDR3 is TGTGCCAGCAGCTTACAAGGAGACCTCTATGGCTACACCTTC.